This T cell receptor (beta chain) was identified during a study of early T cells in non-severe SARS-CoV-2 infection. For the study at large: Sequencing targeted bulk RNA from unsorted whole blood, leaving chains unpaired.

This CDR3 contains 15 residues. The J segment lost 1 base and the V segment lost 6 bases, leaving 7 bases of the junction unmatched. CDR1 and CDR2 from the germline V gene are ENHRY and SYGVKD. The library protocol tagged individual cDNA molecules with unique molecular identifiers. One entry per CDR3 protein, called by TCRdb with MiXCR from the 5' RACE reads. The sample includes some 32,000 distinct CDR3 sequences, 5.5% to 8% of them seen just once. This clonotype has a count of ten or more. The TCR sequence derives from an adult who was a healthcare worker with PCR-confirmed SARS-CoV-2 infection or an uninfected control (not recorded which). The V gene is TRBV10-3, the J gene TRBJ2-3; 7 bases align to TRBD2. The sequenced sample consisted of whole blood. CDR3 DNA sequence: TGTGCCATCAGGGGGTCTGCGGGAGGCACAGATACGCAGTATTTT. Translating it yields CAIRGSAGGTDTQYF.